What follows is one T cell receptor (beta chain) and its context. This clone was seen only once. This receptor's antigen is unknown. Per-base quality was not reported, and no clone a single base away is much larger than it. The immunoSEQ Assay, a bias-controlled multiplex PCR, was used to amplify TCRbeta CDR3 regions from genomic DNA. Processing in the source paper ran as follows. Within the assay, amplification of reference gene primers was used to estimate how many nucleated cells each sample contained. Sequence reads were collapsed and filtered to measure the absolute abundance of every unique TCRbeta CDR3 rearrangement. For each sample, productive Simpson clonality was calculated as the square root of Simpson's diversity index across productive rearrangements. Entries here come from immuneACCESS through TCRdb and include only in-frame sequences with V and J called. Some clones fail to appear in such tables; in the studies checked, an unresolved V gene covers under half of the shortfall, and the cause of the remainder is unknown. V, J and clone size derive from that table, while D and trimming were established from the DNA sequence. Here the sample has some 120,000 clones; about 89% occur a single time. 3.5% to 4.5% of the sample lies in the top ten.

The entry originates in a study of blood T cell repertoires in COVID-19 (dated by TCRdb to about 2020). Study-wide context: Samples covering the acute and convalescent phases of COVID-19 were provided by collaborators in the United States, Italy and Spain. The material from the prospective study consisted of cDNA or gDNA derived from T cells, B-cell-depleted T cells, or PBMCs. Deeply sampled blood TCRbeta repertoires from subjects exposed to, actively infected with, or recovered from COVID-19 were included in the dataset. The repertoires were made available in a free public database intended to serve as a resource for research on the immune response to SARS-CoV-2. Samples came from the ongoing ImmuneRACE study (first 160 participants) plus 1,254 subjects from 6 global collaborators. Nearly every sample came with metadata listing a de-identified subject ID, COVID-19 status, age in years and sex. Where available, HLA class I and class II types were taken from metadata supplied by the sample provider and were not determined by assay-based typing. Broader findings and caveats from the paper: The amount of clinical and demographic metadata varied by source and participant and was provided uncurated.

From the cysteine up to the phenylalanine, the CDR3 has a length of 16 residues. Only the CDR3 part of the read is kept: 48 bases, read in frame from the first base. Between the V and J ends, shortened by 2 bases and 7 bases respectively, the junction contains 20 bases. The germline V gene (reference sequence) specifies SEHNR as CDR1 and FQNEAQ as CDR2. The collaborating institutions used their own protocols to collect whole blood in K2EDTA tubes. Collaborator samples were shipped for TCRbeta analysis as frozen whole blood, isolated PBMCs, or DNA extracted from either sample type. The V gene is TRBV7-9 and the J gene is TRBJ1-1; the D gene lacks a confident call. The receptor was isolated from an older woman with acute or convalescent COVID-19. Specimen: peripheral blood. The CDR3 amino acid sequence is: CASSLMVSSGLHEAFF. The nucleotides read TGTGCCAGCAGCTTAATGGTTAGTTCAGGTCTTCATGAAGCTTTCTTT.